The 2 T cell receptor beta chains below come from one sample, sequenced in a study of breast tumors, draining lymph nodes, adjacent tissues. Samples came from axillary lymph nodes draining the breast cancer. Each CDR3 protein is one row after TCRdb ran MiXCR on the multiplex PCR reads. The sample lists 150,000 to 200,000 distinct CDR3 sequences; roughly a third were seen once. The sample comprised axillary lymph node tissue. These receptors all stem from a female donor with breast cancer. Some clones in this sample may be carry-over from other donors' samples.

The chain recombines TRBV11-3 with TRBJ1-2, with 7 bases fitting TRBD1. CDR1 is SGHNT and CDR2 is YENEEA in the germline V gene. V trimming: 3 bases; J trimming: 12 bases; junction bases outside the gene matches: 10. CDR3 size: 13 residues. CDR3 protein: CASSLLKGAGNTF. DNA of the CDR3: TGTGCCAGCAGCTTGCTCAAGGGGGCAGGAAACACCTTC.

CDR3 coding DNA: TGTGCCAGCAGCCACCAGGGACAGGGATTACTCCACTTT. Translation gives CASSHQGQGLLHF. V is TRBV7-9 and J is TRBJ1-6; TRBD1 agrees at 9 bases. The CDR3 totals 13 residues. CDR1 and CDR2 (germline): SEHNR, FQNEAQ (reference sequence). V lost 5 bases, J lost 16 bases, and 9 bases stayed unmatched.